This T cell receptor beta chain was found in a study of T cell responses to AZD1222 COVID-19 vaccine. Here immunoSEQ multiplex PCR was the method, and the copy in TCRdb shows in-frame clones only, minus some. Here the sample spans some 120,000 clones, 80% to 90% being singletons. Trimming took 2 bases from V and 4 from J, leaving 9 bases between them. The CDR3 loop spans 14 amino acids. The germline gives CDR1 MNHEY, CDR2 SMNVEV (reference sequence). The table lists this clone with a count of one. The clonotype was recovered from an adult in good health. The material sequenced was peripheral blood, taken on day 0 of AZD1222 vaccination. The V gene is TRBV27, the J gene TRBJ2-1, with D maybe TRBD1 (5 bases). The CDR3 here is CASSLERGYNEQFF. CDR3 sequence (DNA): TGTGCCAGCAGTTTAGAAAGGGGTTACAATGAGCAGTTCTTC.